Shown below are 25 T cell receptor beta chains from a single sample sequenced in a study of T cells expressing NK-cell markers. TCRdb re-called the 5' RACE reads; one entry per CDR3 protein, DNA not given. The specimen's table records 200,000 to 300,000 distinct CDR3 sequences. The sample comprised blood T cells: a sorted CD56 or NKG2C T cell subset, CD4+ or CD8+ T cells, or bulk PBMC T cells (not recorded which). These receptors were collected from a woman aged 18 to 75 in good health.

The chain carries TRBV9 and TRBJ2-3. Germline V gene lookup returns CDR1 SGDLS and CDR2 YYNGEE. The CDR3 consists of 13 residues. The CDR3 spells CASSVGDTDTQYF. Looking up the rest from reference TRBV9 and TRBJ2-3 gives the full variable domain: DSGVTQTPKHLITATGQRVTLRCSPRSGDLSVYWYQQSLDQGLQFLIQYYNGEERAKGNILERFSAQQFPDLHSELNLSSLELGDSALYFCASSVGDTDTQYFGPGTRLTVL.

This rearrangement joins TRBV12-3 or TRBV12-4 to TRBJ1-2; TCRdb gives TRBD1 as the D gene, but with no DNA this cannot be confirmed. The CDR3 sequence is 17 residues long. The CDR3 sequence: CASSPGDREEEDYGYTF.

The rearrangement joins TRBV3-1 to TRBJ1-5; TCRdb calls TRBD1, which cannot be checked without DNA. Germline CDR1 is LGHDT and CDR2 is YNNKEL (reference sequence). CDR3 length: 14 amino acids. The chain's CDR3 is CASSQEAGDQPQHF.

CDR3 sequence: CATSRAGVGEMQFF. The chain carries TRBV15 and TRBJ2-1; the TCRdb call, TRBD1, lacks DNA for checking. CDR1 and CDR2 from the germline V gene are LNHNV and YYDKDF (reference sequence). The CDR3 consists of 14 residues. Full variable domain (remainder filled in from reference TRBV15 and TRBJ2-1): DAMVIQNPRYQVTQFGKPVTLSCSQTLNHNVMYWYQQKSSQAPKLLFHYYDKDFNNEADTPDNFQSRRPNTSFCFLDIRSPGLGDTAMYLCATSRAGVGEMQFFGPGTRLTVL.

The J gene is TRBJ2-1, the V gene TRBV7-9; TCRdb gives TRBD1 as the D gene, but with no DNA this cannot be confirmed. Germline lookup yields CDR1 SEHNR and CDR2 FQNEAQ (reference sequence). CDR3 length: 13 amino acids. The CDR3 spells CASSLVGVREQFF.

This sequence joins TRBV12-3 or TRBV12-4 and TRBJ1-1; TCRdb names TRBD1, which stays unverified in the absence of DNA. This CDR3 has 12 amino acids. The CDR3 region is CASNQGTTEAFF.

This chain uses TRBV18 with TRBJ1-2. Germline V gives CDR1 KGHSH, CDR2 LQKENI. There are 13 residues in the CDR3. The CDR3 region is CATKGSQDGGYTF.

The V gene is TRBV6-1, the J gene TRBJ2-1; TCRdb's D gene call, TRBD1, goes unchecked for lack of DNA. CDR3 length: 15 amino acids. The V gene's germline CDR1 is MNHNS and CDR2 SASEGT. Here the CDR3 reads CASSERTHAGGRQFF.

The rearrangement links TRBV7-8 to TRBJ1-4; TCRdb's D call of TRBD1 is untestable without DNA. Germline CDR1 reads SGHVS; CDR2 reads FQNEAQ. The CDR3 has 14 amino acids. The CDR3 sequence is CASSLVQGSEKLFF.

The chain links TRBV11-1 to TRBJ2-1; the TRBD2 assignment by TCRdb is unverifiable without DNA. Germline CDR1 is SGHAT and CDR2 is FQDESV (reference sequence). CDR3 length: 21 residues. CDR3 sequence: CASSSLAGTSGFPSSYNEQFF.

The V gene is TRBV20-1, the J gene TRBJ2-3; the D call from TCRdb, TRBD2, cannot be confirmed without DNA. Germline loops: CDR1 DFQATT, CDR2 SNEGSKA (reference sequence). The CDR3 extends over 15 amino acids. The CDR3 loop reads CSARRTSGNTDTQYF.

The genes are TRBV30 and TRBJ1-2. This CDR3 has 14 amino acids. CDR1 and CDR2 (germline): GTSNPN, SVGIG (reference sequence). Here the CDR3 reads CAWSPTTPFYGYTF.

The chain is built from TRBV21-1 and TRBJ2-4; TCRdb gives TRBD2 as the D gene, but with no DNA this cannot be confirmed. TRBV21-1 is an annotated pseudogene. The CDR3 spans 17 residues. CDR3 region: CASSERGLVEAKNIQYF.

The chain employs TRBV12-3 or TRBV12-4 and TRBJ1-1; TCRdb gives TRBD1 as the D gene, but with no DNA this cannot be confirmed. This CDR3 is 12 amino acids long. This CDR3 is CASSLRGIEAFF.

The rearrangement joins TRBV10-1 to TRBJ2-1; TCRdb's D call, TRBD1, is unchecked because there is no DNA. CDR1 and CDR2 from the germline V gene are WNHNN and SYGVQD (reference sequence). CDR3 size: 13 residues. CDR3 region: CASSEDRGREQFF.

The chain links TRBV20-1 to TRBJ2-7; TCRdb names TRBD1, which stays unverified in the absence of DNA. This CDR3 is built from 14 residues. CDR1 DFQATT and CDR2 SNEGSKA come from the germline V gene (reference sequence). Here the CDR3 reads CSASRQGETYEQYF.

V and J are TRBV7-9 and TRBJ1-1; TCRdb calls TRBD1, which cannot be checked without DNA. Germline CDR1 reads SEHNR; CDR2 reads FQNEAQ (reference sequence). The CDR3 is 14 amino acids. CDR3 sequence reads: CASSALSGNTEAFF.

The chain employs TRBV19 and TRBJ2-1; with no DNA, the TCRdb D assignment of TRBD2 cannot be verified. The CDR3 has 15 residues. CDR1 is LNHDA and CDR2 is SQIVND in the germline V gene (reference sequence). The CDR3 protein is CASSTSGQLYNEQFF.

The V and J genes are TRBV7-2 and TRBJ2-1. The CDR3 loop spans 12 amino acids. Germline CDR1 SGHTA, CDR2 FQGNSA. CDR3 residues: CASSLVVWEQFF.

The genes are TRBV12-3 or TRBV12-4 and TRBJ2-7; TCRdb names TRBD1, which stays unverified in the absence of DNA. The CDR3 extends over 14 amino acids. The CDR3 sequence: CASSFMGGGVEQYF.

Here the CDR3 reads CASIGQLAREQFF. V gene TRBV6-2 or TRBV6-3 combines with J gene TRBJ2-1; TCRdb names TRBD2, which stays unverified in the absence of DNA. Per germline, CDR1 MNHEY and CDR2 SVGEGT. CDR3 size: 13 residues.

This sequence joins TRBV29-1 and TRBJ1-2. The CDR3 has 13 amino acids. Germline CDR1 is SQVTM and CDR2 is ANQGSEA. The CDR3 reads CSVARGWSDGYTF. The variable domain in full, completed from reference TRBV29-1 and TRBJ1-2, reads SAVISQKPSRDICQRGTSLTIQCQVDSQVTMMFWYRQQPGQSLTLIATANQGSEATYESGFVIDKFPISRPNLTFSTLTVSNMSPEDSSIYLCSVARGWSDGYTFGSGTRLTVV.

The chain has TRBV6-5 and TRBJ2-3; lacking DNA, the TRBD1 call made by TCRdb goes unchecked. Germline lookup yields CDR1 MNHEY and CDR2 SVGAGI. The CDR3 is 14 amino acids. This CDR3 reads CASSFRGLTDTQYF.

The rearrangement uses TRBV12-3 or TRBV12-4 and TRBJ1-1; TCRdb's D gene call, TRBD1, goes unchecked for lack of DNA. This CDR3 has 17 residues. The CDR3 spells CASSLARGGDMNTEAFF.

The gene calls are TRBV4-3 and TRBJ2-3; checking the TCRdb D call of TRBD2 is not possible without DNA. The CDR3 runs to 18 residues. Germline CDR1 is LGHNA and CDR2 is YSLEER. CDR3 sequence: CASSQGVLAGGSTDTQYF.